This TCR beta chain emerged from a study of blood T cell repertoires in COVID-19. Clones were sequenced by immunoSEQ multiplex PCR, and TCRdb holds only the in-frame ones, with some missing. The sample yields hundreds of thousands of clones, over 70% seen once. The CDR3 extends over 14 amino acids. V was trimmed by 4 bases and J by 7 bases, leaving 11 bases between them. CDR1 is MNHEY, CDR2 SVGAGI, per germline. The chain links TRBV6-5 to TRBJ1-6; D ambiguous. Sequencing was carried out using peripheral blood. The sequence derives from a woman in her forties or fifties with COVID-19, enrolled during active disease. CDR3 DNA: TGTGCCAGCAGTTCCGGAGCTAGAAATTCACCCCTCCACTTT. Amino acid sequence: CASSSGARNSPLHF.